The clone carrying this T cell receptor (beta chain) was detected only a few times. Its antigen is unknown. This specimen belongs to a study of beta chain features in type 1 diabetes. For the study at large: Across the samples, roughly 99 million sorted cells were examined in total. Study outcomes and limitations: Relative to healthy donors, patients appeared to have naive, central memory and Treg TCRB repertoires that were more similar. PCR may have favored shorter templates equally in patients and controls.

The investigators reverse transcribed all of the isolated RNA, so they sequenced expressed TCRB transcripts. Generated by immunoSEQ multiplex PCR, the TCRdb table keeps only in-frame clones and is missing some. Of some 140,000 clones in the sample, around 8.7% were seen once. V was cut by 3 bases and J by 2 bases, with 10 bases left in between. Germline loops: CDR1 SQVTM, CDR2 ANQGSEA. This CDR3 is built from 14 residues. Sorting that relied on CD45RO/CCR7/CD25/CD127/CD95/CD27 yielded CD4+ naive, central memory, regulatory and stem cell-like memory cells. The sequence was obtained from a man younger than 30 in good health. The chain employs TRBV29-1 and TRBJ2-2; possibly TRBD2 for D (5 bases). Source material: central memory CD4+ T cells from blood. The CDR3 region has the DNA TGCAGCGTTGACCGCGGGTATAACACCGGGGAGCTGTTTTTT. Protein product: CSVDRGYNTGELFF.